These 16 T cell receptor beta chains originate from one sample sequenced in a study of blood T cell repertoires in COVID-19. Sequenced by immunoSEQ multiplex PCR; TCRdb stores in-frame clones only, minus some. The sample lists 66,000 or so clones, about four fifths seen once, with more than 9.5% in the top ten. Sequencing used peripheral blood. These receptors all stem from a human donor in a cohort sampled during active COVID-19.

The CDR3 sequence is CSVLTGNTEAFF. The CDR3 DNA reads TGCAGCGTTTTGACAGGGAACACTGAAGCTTTCTTT. The V and J genes are TRBV29-1 and TRBJ1-1; possible D gene TRBD1, 6 bases. Germline lookup yields CDR1 SQVTM and CDR2 ANQGSEA. Trimming pared 5 bases from V and 1 base from J, leaving 8 bases between. The CDR3 totals 12 residues.

The rearrangement uses TRBV7-8 and TRBJ1-4, with D unclear. The ends were cut back, 3 bases at V and 9 bases at J, with 11 bases in the middle. Germline V gene lookup returns CDR1 SGHVS and CDR2 FQNEAQ. The CDR3 spans 13 residues. CDR3 loop: CASSLPASKKLFF. Here the CDR3 DNA reads TGTGCCAGCAGCTTGCCCGCGTCGAAAAAACTGTTTTTT.

The count of this clone is one. This chain joins TRBV30 and TRBJ1-1, with D uncertain. The germline V gene has CDR1 GTSNPN and CDR2 SVGIG (reference sequence). Trimming took 1 base from V and 1 from J, leaving 22 bases between them. The CDR3 has 18 residues. The CDR3 sequence: CAWSEWAPRGRGNTEAFF. The DNA for the CDR3 is TGTGCCTGGAGTGAGTGGGCTCCGCGGGGTCGGGGGAACACTGAAGCTTTCTTT.

The chain links TRBV5-1 to TRBJ2-1, with 7 bases that match TRBD2. Unmatched junction bases numbered 15, after V lost 3 bases and J lost 6 bases. Germline CDR1 SGHRS, CDR2 YFSETQ. The CDR3 loop spans 17 amino acids. CDR3 sequence: CASSSHLAVRTGNEQFF. The CDR3 DNA reads TGCGCCAGCAGCTCTCACCTAGCGGTCAGAACGGGCAATGAGCAGTTCTTC.

The V gene is TRBV4-1, the J gene TRBJ2-3; 8 bases fit TRBD2. Trimming at V came to 0 bases and at J to 2 bases, leaving 7 bases not matched to a gene. The CDR3 contains 17 residues. Germline values: CDR1 MGHRA, CDR2 YSYEKL. The CDR3 region is CASSQDRDSGNTDTQYF. CDR3 nucleotides: TGCGCCAGCAGCCAAGATAGGGATAGCGGGAACACAGATACGCAGTATTTT.

This rearrangement joins TRBV7-2 to TRBJ2-7, with TRBD2 matching 7 bases. Trimming took 1 base from V and 5 from J; bases not matched to a gene: 5. The CDR3 loop spans 14 amino acids. Per germline, CDR1 SGHTA and CDR2 FQGNSA. The CDR3 nucleotides are TGTGCCAGCAGCTTAGGCGGGAGTTTCGACGAGCAGTACTTC. This encodes CASSLGGSFDEQYF.

The chain carries TRBV29-1 and TRBJ2-7; D gene ambiguous. This CDR3 contains 11 residues. The V and J ends lost 6 bases and 2 bases respectively, with 8 bases between them. Germline lookup yields CDR1 SQVTM and CDR2 ANQGSEA. The chain's CDR3 is CSVTLTYEQYF. CDR3 coding DNA: TGCAGCGTGACACTCACCTACGAGCAGTACTTC.

The chain is built from TRBV30 and TRBJ1-1; 7 bases align to TRBD1. V was clipped by 1 base and J by 5 bases; unmatched bases: 7. The CDR3 has 14 residues. The germline CDR1 and CDR2 sequences are GTSNPN and SVGIG (reference sequence). The CDR3 loop is CAWSGTGRWTEAFF. DNA of the CDR3: TGTGCCTGGAGTGGGACAGGAAGATGGACTGAAGCTTTCTTT.

A few counts support this clone. The chain uses TRBV7-9 and TRBJ2-7; D perhaps matches TRBD1 (5 bases). The V gene lost 5 bases and the J gene lost 4 bases, with 9 bases spanning the gap. The germline V gene has CDR1 SEHNR and CDR2 FQNEAQ (reference sequence). This CDR3 contains 12 residues. The CDR3: CASSGRGYEQYF. In nucleotides, the CDR3 is TGTGCCAGCAGCGGAAGGGGTTACGAGCAGTACTTC.

The chain joins TRBV4-2 to TRBJ2-3; D ambiguous. Germline-derived CDR1 and CDR2 are LGHNA and YNFKEQ. V was cut by 1 base and J by 5 bases, with 10 bases left in between. This CDR3 comprises 14 residues. The CDR3 DNA follows: TGTGCCAGCAGCCAAGTCGCCAGTCAAGATACGCAGTATTTT. Its translation is CASSQVASQDTQYF.

This clone was picked up a small number of times. The chain has TRBV27 and TRBJ1-5, with TRBD1 identical over 8 bases. After removal of 4 bases from V and 4 bases from J, the junction contained 3 bases not matched to a gene. This CDR3 comprises 14 residues. Germline V gives CDR1 MNHEY, CDR2 SMNVEV (reference sequence). CDR3 sequence reads: CASSSRTGNQPQHF. For the CDR3, the DNA is TGTGCCAGCAGTTCCCGGACAGGGAATCAGCCCCAGCATTTT.

The V call is TRBV3-1 (or the pseudogene TRBV3-2), the J call TRBJ2-5, with 9 bases lining up with TRBD1. V lost 2 bases, J lost 1 base, and 2 bases stayed unmatched. The germline V gene encodes CDR1 LGHDT and CDR2 YNNKEL (reference sequence). The length of the CDR3 is 15 residues. The CDR3 DNA sequence: TGTGCCAGCAGCCAACCGACAGGGGGCCAAGAGACCCAGTACTTC. Protein sequence: CASSQPTGGQETQYF.

The chain joins TRBV18 to TRBJ1-2; TRBD1 matches at 11 bases. The CDR3 covers 14 residues. Germline loops: CDR1 KGHSH, CDR2 LQKENI. The junction had 4 bases not matched to a gene; V was cut back by 3 bases and J by 7 bases. The CDR3 spells CASSPDRGRLGYTF. The DNA for the CDR3 is TGTGCCAGCTCACCGGACAGGGGGCGGCTTGGCTACACCTTC.

The V gene is TRBV14, the J gene TRBJ2-1, with 9 nucleotides matching TRBD1. Germline values: CDR1 SGHDN, CDR2 FVKESK. The CDR3 totals 14 residues. V lost 5 bases, J lost 9 bases, and 8 bases stayed unmatched. In DNA form, the CDR3 reads TGTGCCAGCAGCTACAGGGACAGGGCGGGTGAGCAGTTCTTC. This encodes CASSYRDRAGEQFF.

This clone occurred a few times. The chain links TRBV5-4 to TRBJ2-7; D is perhaps TRBD2 (5 bases). V was clipped by 2 bases and J by 7 bases, with 16 bases between them. CDR1 is SGHNT and CDR2 is YYREEE in the germline V gene (reference sequence). The length of the CDR3 is 14 residues. CDR3 protein: CASSLRGSVFEQYF. In nucleotides, the CDR3 is TGTGCCAGCAGCTTACGAGGGTCGGTTTTTGAGCAGTACTTC.

This chain links TRBV19 with TRBJ1-5, with 7 bases identical to TRBD1. There are 15 residues in the CDR3. In germline, CDR1 is LNHDA, CDR2 SQIVND (reference sequence). The junction had 5 bases not matched to a gene; V was cut back by 6 bases and J by 0 bases. CDR3 sequence: CASRTGQASNQPQHF. For the CDR3, the DNA is TGTGCCAGTAGGACTGGACAGGCTAGCAATCAGCCCCAGCATTTT.